These T cell receptor beta chains were read from a single sample in a study of blood T cell repertoires in COVID-19. Method: immunoSEQ multiplex PCR; TCRdb's copy keeps in-frame clones and lacks some. This repertoire shows around 440,000 clones, approximately 88% found once; its top ten account for roughly an eighth. The specimen sequenced was peripheral blood. These receptors all stem from a woman aged 50 to 60 with COVID-19, enrolled during active disease. Both conserved end residues are part of each CDR3. The D gene is left open where the match is weak. A row's size may be missing; if present it is once, few, many or a size class.

CDR3nt: TGTGCCAGTAGTATGATGGAGCAGCGGCAGCCCCAGCATTTT
CDR3aa: CASSMMEQRQPQHF
j_gene: TRBJ1-5
v_gene: TRBV19
abundance: once
d_gene: -

CDR3nt: TGTGCCAGCAGTGACCCTAGCGGGGAATTTTACAATGAGCAGTTCTTC
CDR3aa: CASSDPSGEFYNEQFF
j_gene: TRBJ2-1
v_gene: TRBV25-1
abundance: -
d_gene: TRBD2

CDR3nt: TGTGCCTGGGATTCAATATCGGTTCCTGAAGCTTTCTTT
CDR3aa: CAWDSISVPEAFF
j_gene: TRBJ1-1
v_gene: TRBV30
abundance: few
d_gene: -

CDR3nt: TGTGCCAGCAGCTTCGGGGGGGCGAACACCGGGGAGCTGTTTTTT
CDR3aa: CASSFGGANTGELFF
j_gene: TRBJ2-2
v_gene: TRBV11-3
abundance: once
d_gene: TRBD2

CDR3nt: TGTGCCAGCAGGAGGCGGCAGGGGGCACAGCCCCAGCATTTT
CDR3aa: CASRRRQGAQPQHF
j_gene: TRBJ1-5
v_gene: TRBV6-5
abundance: few
d_gene: TRBD1

CDR3nt: TGCAGCGCGGGTAACAATGAGCAGTTCTTC
CDR3aa: CSAGNNEQFF
j_gene: TRBJ2-1
v_gene: TRBV29-1
abundance: -
d_gene: -

CDR3nt: TGTGCCAGCAGCCAAGCTAGTCAGGGGTCGGTCACTGAAGCTTTCTTT
CDR3aa: CASSQASQGSVTEAFF
j_gene: TRBJ1-1
v_gene: TRBV4-2
abundance: -
d_gene: -

CDR3nt: TGTGCCAGCAGCCAAGGTGGCGGGGGGGCGAGAGATACGCAGTATTTT
CDR3aa: CASSQGGGGARDTQYF
j_gene: TRBJ2-3
v_gene: TRBV3-1/TRBV3-2
abundance: -
d_gene: TRBD2

CDR3nt: TGTGCCAGCAGCAATGGGGGGGATTCAGGTGGAAACACCATATATTTT
CDR3aa: CASSNGGDSGGNTIYF
j_gene: TRBJ1-3
v_gene: TRBV21-1
abundance: once
d_gene: -

CDR3nt: TGTGCCAGCATGCAGGGCTGGGGCAATCAGCCCCAGCATTTT
CDR3aa: CASMQGWGNQPQHF
j_gene: TRBJ1-5
v_gene: TRBV6-5
abundance: once
d_gene: -

CDR3nt: TGCAGTGCTATGCCGCGAAATGAGCAGTTCTTC
CDR3aa: CSAMPRNEQFF
j_gene: TRBJ2-1
v_gene: TRBV20-1
abundance: -
d_gene: -

CDR3nt: TGTGCCAGCAGCTTCGGAGGTCCGACAGATACGCAGTATTTT
CDR3aa: CASSFGGPTDTQYF
j_gene: TRBJ2-3
v_gene: TRBV5-6
abundance: -
d_gene: -

CDR3nt: TGTGCCTGGAGCCAGGGGTCCTACGAGCAGTACTTC
CDR3aa: CAWSQGSYEQYF
j_gene: TRBJ2-7
v_gene: TRBV30
abundance: -
d_gene: -

CDR3nt: TGTGCCTGGAGTGTACGCGGGGGGGCCGGGGAGACCCAGTACTTC
CDR3aa: CAWSVRGGAGETQYF
j_gene: TRBJ2-5
v_gene: TRBV30
abundance: -
d_gene: TRBD2